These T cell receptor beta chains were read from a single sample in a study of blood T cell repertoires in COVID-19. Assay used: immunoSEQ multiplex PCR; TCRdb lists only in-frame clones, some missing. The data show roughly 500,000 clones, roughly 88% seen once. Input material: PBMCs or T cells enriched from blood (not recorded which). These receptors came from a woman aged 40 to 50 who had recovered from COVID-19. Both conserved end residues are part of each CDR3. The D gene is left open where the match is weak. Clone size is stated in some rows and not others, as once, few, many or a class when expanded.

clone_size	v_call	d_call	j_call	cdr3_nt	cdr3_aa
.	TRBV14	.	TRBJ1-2	TGTGCCAGCAGCCAAGCCTCCTATGGCTACACCTTC	CASSQASYGYTF
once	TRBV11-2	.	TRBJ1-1	TGTGCCAGCAGCTTAAGGGGGAACACTGAAGCTTTCTTT	CASSLRGNTEAFF
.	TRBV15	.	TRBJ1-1	TGTGCCACCAGCAGAGATCGGGCAGGGGTGGGGGAAGCTTTCTTT	CATSRDRAGVGEAFF
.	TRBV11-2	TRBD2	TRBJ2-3	TGTGCCAGCAGCCCTCGGGGGGGGCGGGAGAAAGGAGATACGCAGTATTTT	CASSPRGGREKGDTQYF
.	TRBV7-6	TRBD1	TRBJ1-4	TGTGCCAGCAGCCCGAGACAGGGGGAAGTTCATGAAAAACTGTTTTTT	CASSPRQGEVHEKLFF
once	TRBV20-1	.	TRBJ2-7	TGCAGTGCTAGTTGGCTTCCCGAGCAGTACTTC	CSASWLPEQYF
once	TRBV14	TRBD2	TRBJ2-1	TGTGCCAGCAGTCGGACTAGCGGGCCGGGAAATGAGCAGTTCTTC	CASSRTSGPGNEQFF
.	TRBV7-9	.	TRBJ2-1	TGTGCCAGCAGCTTAGTGGGGGGTATGAGCCTTGTCTACAATGAGCAGTTCTTC	CASSLVGGMSLVYNEQFF
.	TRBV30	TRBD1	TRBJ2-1	TGTGCCTGGAGTAAGGGACAGGGGCACAATGAGCAGTTCTTC	CAWSKGQGHNEQFF
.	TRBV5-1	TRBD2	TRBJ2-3	TGCGCCAGCAGCTTGGAACTAGCGGGAGCAGATACGCAGTATTTT	CASSLELAGADTQYF
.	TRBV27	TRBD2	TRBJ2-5	TGTGCCAGCAGTTTATATAAAACTAGCGGGGGGGGAGGCTCAGAGACCCAGTACTTC	CASSLYKTSGGGGSETQYF
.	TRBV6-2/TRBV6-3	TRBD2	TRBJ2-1	TGTGCCAGCAGTTACTTGGGGTCCAGAGATATAGCGGGAGTATCCAATGAGCAGTTCTTC	CASSYLGSRDIAGVSNEQFF
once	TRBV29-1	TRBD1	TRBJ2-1	TGCAGCGTTGAAGATCATCGGGACAGGGCTTCGTATGAGCAGTTCTTC	CSVEDHRDRASYEQFF
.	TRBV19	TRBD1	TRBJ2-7	TGTGCCAGTAGTACTTTGACAGGGGGCTTCTACGAGCAGTACTTC	CASSTLTGGFYEQYF
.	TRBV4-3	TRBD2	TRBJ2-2	TGCGCCAGCAGCCAACGGCTAGCGGGACCCGGGGAGCTGTTTTTT	CASSQRLAGPGELFF
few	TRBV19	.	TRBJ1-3	TGTGCCAGCCTGAGAGGCCCCGGAAACACCATATATTTT	CASLRGPGNTIYF
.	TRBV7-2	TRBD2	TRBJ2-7	TGTGCCAGCAGCCTAACACTAGCGGGAGACGAGCAGTACTTC	CASSLTLAGDEQYF
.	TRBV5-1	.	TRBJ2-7	TGCGCCAGCAGCGATCAGGGAATCGCCTACGAGCAGTACTTC	CASSDQGIAYEQYF
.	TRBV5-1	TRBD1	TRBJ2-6	TGCGCCAGCAGGGGACAGGGGGCGGCTGGGGCCAACGTCCTGACTTTC	CASRGQGAAGANVLTF
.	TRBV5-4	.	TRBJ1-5	TGTGCCAGCAGCCAGGATAGCAATCAGCCCCAGCATTTT	CASSQDSNQPQHF
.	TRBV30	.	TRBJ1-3	TGTGCCTGGAGTGTAGGGGGTCTCGGAAACACCATATATTTT	CAWSVGGLGNTIYF
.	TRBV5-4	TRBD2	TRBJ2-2	TGTGCCAGCAGCTTGTCCCCCGGGACTAGCTATTCCGGGGAGCTGTTTTTT	CASSLSPGTSYSGELFF
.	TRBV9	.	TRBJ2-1	TGTGCCAGCAGCGTAGAGGGACTCAATGACAATGAGCAGTTCTTC	CASSVEGLNDNEQFF
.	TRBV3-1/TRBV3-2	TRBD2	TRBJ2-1	TGTGCCAGCGTTCCCGGAGGTAGCGGGAGGTCGGGATACAATGAGCAGTTCTTC	CASVPGGSGRSGYNEQFF
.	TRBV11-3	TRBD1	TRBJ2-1	TGTGCCAGCAGCTCACGGACAGGGGGCCATAGTTTGGGTGAGCAGTTCTTC	CASSSRTGGHSLGEQFF
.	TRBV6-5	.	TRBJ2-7	TGTGCCAGCCTTCAAACTTACGGGAACCCCTACGAGCAGTACTTC	CASLQTYGNPYEQYF
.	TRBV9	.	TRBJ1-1	TGTGCCAGCAGCGATGTTGTACATATGAACACTGAAGCTTTCTTT	CASSDVVHMNTEAFF
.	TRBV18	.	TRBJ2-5	TGTGCCAGCTCACCAGTCAACTCACGGGAGACCCAGTACTTC	CASSPVNSRETQYF
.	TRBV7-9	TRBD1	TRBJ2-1	TGTGCCAGCAGCCCCCCCTCGGGACAGGCATCCTACAATGAGCAGTTCTTC	CASSPPSGQASYNEQFF
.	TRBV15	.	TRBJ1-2	TGTGCCACCAGCCGTCGGGCACAGGTGGTCGCTAACTATGGCTACACCTTC	CATSRRAQVVANYGYTF
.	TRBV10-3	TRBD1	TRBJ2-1	TGTGCCATCAGCCCAGGGGGCCGGGGTTCCTACAATGAGCAGTTCTTC	CAISPGGRGSYNEQFF
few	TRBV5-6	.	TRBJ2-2	TGTGCCAGCAGCTTTCTGGGAGGCACCGGGGAGCTGTTTTTT	CASSFLGGTGELFF
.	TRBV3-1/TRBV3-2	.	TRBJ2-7	TGTGCCAGCAGCCAAGTTTTTGGGAGAACCTACGAGCAGTACTTC	CASSQVFGRTYEQYF
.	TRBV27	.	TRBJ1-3	TGTGCCAGCAGTCCGATTCAGGGAAACACCATATATTTT	CASSPIQGNTIYF
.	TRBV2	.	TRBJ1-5	TGTGCCAGCAGGGAAAGACAGCAGACGAATCAGCCCCAGCATTTT	CASRERQQTNQPQHF
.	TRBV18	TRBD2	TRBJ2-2	TGTGCCAGCTCCCAGGGACTAGCGGGACGGAACACCGGGGAGCTGTTTTTT	CASSQGLAGRNTGELFF
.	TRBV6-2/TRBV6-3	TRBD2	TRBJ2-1	TGTGCCAGCAGTTACCGTAGCGGGAGCCACAATGAGCAGTTCTTC	CASSYRSGSHNEQFF
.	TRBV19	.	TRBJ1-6	TGTGCCAGTAGTATTCCCCGAGTGGATAATTCACCCCTCCACTTT	CASSIPRVDNSPLHF
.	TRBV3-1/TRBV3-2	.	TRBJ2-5	TGTGCCAGCAGGGACCGGGAGCAAGAGACCCAGTACTTC	CASRDREQETQYF
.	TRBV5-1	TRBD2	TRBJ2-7	TGCGCCAGCAGCTTGGCGGCGGAGACTAGCGGGGGGTACGAGCAGTACTTC	CASSLAAETSGGYEQYF
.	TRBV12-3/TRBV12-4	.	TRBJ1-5	TGTGCCAGCAGTTTAGAGAGTCAGCCCCAGCATTTT	CASSLESQPQHF
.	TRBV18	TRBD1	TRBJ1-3	TGTGCCAGCTCACCCCGGACAGGGGTTAGCTCTGGAAACACCATATATTTT	CASSPRTGVSSGNTIYF
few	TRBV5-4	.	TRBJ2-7	TGTGCCAGCAGGTCAGGCGCCCGTGAGGAGCAGTACTTC	CASRSGAREEQYF
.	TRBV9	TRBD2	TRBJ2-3	TGTGCCAGCAGCGATAGCGGGAGCAGTGAAACAGATACGCAGTATTTT	CASSDSGSSETDTQYF
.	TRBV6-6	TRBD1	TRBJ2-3	TGTGCCAGCAGGTCAACAGGGGCCGATACGCAGTATTTT	CASRSTGADTQYF
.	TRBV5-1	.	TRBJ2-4	TGCGCCAGCAGCCCGGACAGATCCAAAAACATTCAGTACTTC	CASSPDRSKNIQYF
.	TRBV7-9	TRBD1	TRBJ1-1	TGTGCCAGCAGGGGGACAGGGGAGACTGAAGCTTTCTTT	CASRGTGETEAFF
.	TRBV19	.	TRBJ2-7	TGTGCCAGTAGTACTAGTTCCACCTCCTACGAGCAGTACTTC	CASSTSSTSYEQYF
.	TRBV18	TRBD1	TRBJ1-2	TGTGCCAGCTCACAAACAGGGGGCGGTAACTATGGCTACACCTTC	CASSQTGGGNYGYTF
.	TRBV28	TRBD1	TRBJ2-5	TGTGCCAGCAGTCCCTTCCACGTGACAGGGGGGGGCGAGACCCAGTACTTC	CASSPFHVTGGGETQYF